This T cell receptor (beta chain) was profiled in a study of T cells in Graves' hyperthyroidism and ophthalmopathy. In patients aged 18 to 65, hyperthyroidism was newly diagnosed, with duration under 2 months. Criteria for exclusion of patients were uncontrolled infection, other autoimmune disease, pregnancy or lactation. Cells are PBMCs isolated from around 10 ml of fresh blood. Study-wide results and limits: Most clonotypes expanded in the thyroid (above 0.001) were also present in blood.

What was amplified from RNA transcripts were TCR beta CDR3 regions. Primed by the HTBI set, a first-round RT-PCR was run on the TCR CDR3. From the multiplex PCR reads, TCRdb called clonotypes with MiXCR, one entry per CDR3 protein. The profile shows 690,000 or so distinct CDR3 sequences, roughly a sixth of them singletons. This clonotype was counted a single time. Its cognate antigen is unknown. CDR1 and CDR2 from the germline V gene are SGDLS and YYNGEE. This CDR3 contains 18 residues. Deletions cut 0 bases from V and 0 bases from J, with 17 bases between. The TCR was taken from a woman between 50 and 59 years old with Graves' hyperthyroidism that later progressed to Graves' ophthalmopathy. The chain combines TRBV9 with TRBJ2-3; tentative D call: TRBD2 (7 bases). The specimen sequenced was blood. CDR3 sequence (DNA): TGTGCCAGCAGCGTAGAGGTTTCGCGGGGGCTTAGCACAGATACGCAGTATTTT. It encodes CASSVEVSRGLSTDTQYF.